These 32 T cell receptor beta chains came from one sample sequenced in a study of cytomegalovirus exposure and HLA in healthy donors. Vbeta (60) and Jbeta (13) primers were used in the PCR. Clones were sequenced by immunoSEQ multiplex PCR, and TCRdb holds only the in-frame ones, with some missing. The sample holds 150,000 to 200,000 clones, about 81% seen once. Material for sequencing was PBMCs. The receptor source for this set is a woman younger than 35 in good health and CMV-seronegative.

The rearrangement joins TRBV9 to TRBJ1-1; possibly TRBD1 for D (5 bases). The V end was cut by 3 bases, the J end by 6 bases, with 18 bases between. Germline V gene data show CDR1 as SGDLS and CDR2 as YYNGEE. This CDR3 is 15 amino acids long. In DNA form, the CDR3 reads TGTGCCAGCAGCGACCGGGACGGGGGAAGGGCTGAAGCTTTCTTT. This gives the protein CASSDRDGGRAEAFF.

The V gene is TRBV7-6, the J gene TRBJ1-2; D not resolved. The V end was cut by 1 base, the J end by 6 bases, with 6 bases between. The CDR3 contains 12 residues. Germline V lookup: CDR1 SGHVS, CDR2 FNYEAQ. The CDR3 nucleotides are TGTGCCAGCAGCTTAGGGACTGATGGCTACACCTTC. Protein sequence: CASSLGTDGYTF.

The chain carries TRBV10-2 and TRBJ1-1; no reliable D call. The V end lost 6 bases, the J end lost 5 bases, and 13 bases lay between the germline ends. This CDR3 is built from 13 residues. CDR1 and CDR2 (germline): WSHSY, SAAADI. CDR3 nucleotides: TGCGCCAGCAGATTGAATCGGGTAACTGAAGCTTTCTTT. This codes for CASRLNRVTEAFF.

This rearrangement joins TRBV21-1 to TRBJ2-1; the table's D call TRBD2 went unverified against the DNA. TRBV21-1 is labeled a pseudogene. The CDR3 contains 17 residues. The CDR3, as DNA: TGTGCCAGCAGCAAAACTCGAAGCGGGAGGGTTTTCAATGAGCAGTTCTTC. It codes for CASSKTRSGRVFNEQFF.

The rearrangement joins TRBV7-9 to TRBJ2-7, with a weak D call TRBD1 (6 bases). The CDR3 contains 13 residues. Trimming stripped 3 bases from V and 2 bases from J, with 8 bases between. From germline, CDR1 is SEHNR and CDR2 FQNEAQ (reference sequence). The CDR3 DNA reads as TGTGCCAGCAGCTTCGCAGGGGCCTACGAGCAGTACTTC. Its protein product is CASSFAGAYEQYF.

The chain combines TRBV2 with TRBJ2-1; 9 nucleotides agree with TRBD1. The CDR3 has 13 residues. V lost 7 bases, J lost 7 bases, and 5 bases stayed unmatched. Germline V gene lookup returns CDR1 SNHLY and CDR2 FYNNEI. This CDR3 is CASTRDRANEQFF. The CDR3 bases are TGTGCCAGCACCCGGGACAGGGCTAATGAGCAGTTCTTC.

V usage is TRBV19 and J usage is TRBJ1-4, with 7 bases matching TRBD1. V was clipped by 8 bases and J by 5 bases; unmatched bases: 5. This CDR3 region has 13 residues. The V gene's germline CDR1 is LNHDA and CDR2 SQIVND (reference sequence). The CDR3 nucleotides read TGTGCCAGTTTAGGAGGGGGCAATGAAAAACTGTTTTTT. Its protein is CASLGGGNEKLFF.

The chain uses TRBV4-2 and TRBJ1-5; D is undetermined. Germline CDR1 is LGHNA and CDR2 is YNFKEQ. The CDR3 covers 15 residues. Deletions cut 4 bases from V and 0 bases from J, with 10 bases between. The CDR3 reads CASSPPGASNQPQHF. The CDR3 coding sequence is TGTGCCAGCAGCCCGCCGGGAGCTAGCAATCAGCCCCAGCATTTT.

The chain joins TRBV2 to TRBJ1-2, with 7 bases fitting TRBD1. J was trimmed by 2 bases and V by 6 bases; bases with no gene match: 6. The CDR3 has 14 residues. Germline CDR1 reads SNHLY; CDR2 reads FYNNEI. The CDR3 loop reads CASREGQQNYGYTF. DNA of the CDR3: TGTGCCAGCAGGGAGGGACAGCAAAACTATGGCTACACCTTC. The variable domain in full, with the rest retrieved from reference TRBV2 and TRBJ1-2, is EPEVTQTPSHQVTQMGQEVILRCVPISNHLYFYWYRQILGQKVEFLVSFYNNEISEKSEIFDDQFSVERPDGSNFTLKIRSTKLEDSAMYFCASREGQQNYGYTFGSGTRLTVV.

This clone occurred a few times. This chain uses TRBV5-1 with TRBJ2-7, with D possibly matching TRBD1 (6 bases). Trimming shortened V by 4 bases and J by 6 bases, and 20 bases separated the two germline ends. The length of the CDR3 is 15 residues. From germline, CDR1 is SGHRS and CDR2 YFSETQ. The CDR3 region has the DNA TGCGCCAGCAGCGCCAACGCTGGGACATCTCTCGAGCAGTACTTC. Translating gives CASSANAGTSLEQYF.

CDR3 sequence reads: CASSLAARNTGELFF. CDR3 sequence (DNA): TGTGCCAGCAGCTTAGCAGCGAGGAACACCGGGGAGCTGTTTTTT. The rearrangement uses TRBV7-6 and TRBJ2-2; D is ambiguous. The V and J ends lost 0 bases and 1 base respectively, with 6 bases between them. The CDR3 totals 15 residues. Germline CDR1 SGHVS, CDR2 FNYEAQ.

The CDR3 loop reads CASSLVAGGGGEQYF. As DNA, the CDR3 is TGTGCCAGCAGTTTAGTAGCGGGAGGAGGCGGCGAGCAGTACTTC. This chain joins TRBV27 and TRBJ2-7, with 10 bases aligning to TRBD2. This CDR3 is 15 amino acids long. With V trimmed by 2 bases and J by 6 bases, 7 bases remained unmatched. Germline values: CDR1 MNHEY, CDR2 SMNVEV (reference sequence).

This chain links TRBV5-5 with TRBJ2-3; TRBD1 might be the D (5 bases). Germline assignment: CDR1 SGHKS and CDR2 YYEKEE (reference sequence). Trimming stripped 4 bases from V and 7 bases from J, with 13 bases between. There are 13 residues in the CDR3. The chain's CDR3 is CASSRKDSYTQYF. The CDR3 region has the DNA TGTGCCAGCAGCCGGAAAGACAGCTATACGCAGTATTTT.

The chain uses TRBV4-2 and TRBJ2-1; 10 bases map to TRBD1. Losses at the gene ends were 1 base for V and 3 bases for J; bases not matched to a gene: 0. Germline assignment: CDR1 LGHNA and CDR2 YNFKEQ. This CDR3 region has 15 residues. The CDR3 region has the DNA TGTGCCAGCAGCCAAGGGACAGGGGGCTACAATGAGCAGTTCTTC. This sequence encodes CASSQGTGGYNEQFF.

The chain has TRBV30 and TRBJ1-2; no firm D call. The CDR3 contains 13 residues. CDR1 is GTSNPN and CDR2 is SVGIG in the germline V gene (reference sequence). Trimming cost V 5 bases and J 1 base, with 11 bases left between them. CDR3 nucleotides: TGTGCCTGGGCCAACCGAGGTAACTATGGCTACACCTTC. Translating gives CAWANRGNYGYTF. Together with reference TRBV30 and TRBJ1-2, the CDR3 gives the full variable domain: SQTIHQWPATLVQPVGSPLSLECTVEGTSNPNLYWYRQAAGRGLQLLFYSVGIGQISSEVPQNLSASRPQDRQFILSSKKLLLSDSGFYLCAWANRGNYGYTFGSGTRLTVV.

The V call is TRBV7-9, the J call TRBJ1-3; TRBD1 matches at 8 bases. This CDR3 region has 15 residues. CDR1 and CDR2 (germline): SEHNR, FQNEAQ (reference sequence). After removal of 6 bases from V and 0 bases from J, the junction contained 4 bases not matched to a gene. CDR3 DNA sequence: TGTGCCAGCAGTCCCACAGGGGGCTCTGGAAACACCATATATTTT. It translates to CASSPTGGSGNTIYF. The entire variable domain, with the rest obtained from reference TRBV7-9 and TRBJ1-3, is as follows: DTGVSQNPRHKITKRGQNVTFRCDPISEHNRLYWYRQTLGQGPEFLTYFQNEAQLEKSRLLSDRFSAERPKGSFSTLEIQRTEQGDSAMYLCASSPTGGSGNTIYFGEGSWLTVV.

The V call is TRBV6-1, the J call TRBJ1-6; 7 nucleotides align to TRBD1. This CDR3 is 15 amino acids long. CDR1 and CDR2 from the germline V gene are MNHNS and SASEGT. With 3 bases clipped from V and 12 bases from J, the junction kept 11 bases outside the gene matches. The CDR3 nucleotides are TGTGCCAGCAGTGAGCGCGCAGGGGGTTTCTTACCCCTCCACTTT. It is translated as CASSERAGGFLPLHF.

This chain links TRBV27 with TRBJ1-4; 9 bases agree with TRBD1. J was trimmed by 5 bases and V by 10 bases; bases with no gene match: 17. The CDR3 extends over 17 amino acids. Germline V lookup: CDR1 MNHEY, CDR2 SMNVEV (reference sequence). In DNA, the CDR3 is TGTGCCACAACTGACAGAGGCACGGGGACAGGGAATGAAAAACTGTTTTTT. Protein: CATTDRGTGTGNEKLFF.

The chain has TRBV6-1 and TRBJ1-1; no clear D gene. Trimming stripped 5 bases from V and 0 bases from J, with 13 bases between. Germline lookup yields CDR1 MNHNS and CDR2 SASEGT. There are 15 residues in the CDR3. The CDR3 reads CASSSRRVLNTEAFF. The CDR3 bases are TGTGCCAGCAGTAGTAGGCGGGTCCTGAACACTGAAGCTTTCTTT.

V usage is TRBV10-3 and J usage is TRBJ2-7, with 9 bases lining up with TRBD1. Germline V gene lookup returns CDR1 ENHRY and CDR2 SYGVKD. The J segment lost 4 bases and the V segment lost 0 bases, leaving 4 bases of the junction unmatched. The CDR3 covers 15 residues. The CDR3 DNA sequence: TGTGCCATCAGTGAGTCAGGACAGGGGAGTTACGAGCAGTACTTC. This gives the protein CAISESGQGSYEQYF.

The rearrangement uses TRBV18 and TRBJ1-1, with D possibly matching TRBD1 (6 bases). The V gene lost 4 bases and the J gene lost 6 bases, with 12 bases spanning the gap. Per germline, CDR1 KGHSH and CDR2 LQKENI. The CDR3 has 13 residues. CDR3 residues: CASSQDNRAEAFF. As DNA, the CDR3 is TGTGCCAGCTCACAAGATAACAGGGCTGAAGCTTTCTTT.

J is TRBJ2-3 and V is TRBV13; 11 positions match TRBD1. J was trimmed by 4 bases and V by 6 bases; bases with no gene match: 9. Per the germline V gene, CDR1 is PRHDT and CDR2 is FYEKMQ (reference sequence). There are 16 residues in the CDR3. CDR3 bases: TGTGCCAGCAGTCAGGGACAGGGGGTTCTTGCAGATACGCAGTATTTT. Its protein is CASSQGQGVLADTQYF.

The sample holds one count of this clone. J is TRBJ2-1 and V is TRBV20-1; tentative D call: TRBD1 (5 bases). The ends were cut back, 4 bases at V and 8 bases at J, with 9 bases in the middle. The CDR3 is 11 residues long. Germline values: CDR1 DFQATT, CDR2 SNEGSKA (reference sequence). The CDR3 DNA follows: TGCAGTGCTACCAGGGCTGATGAGCAGTTCTTC. It codes for CSATRADEQFF.

This clone was picked up one time. J is TRBJ1-4 and V is TRBV6-1; 8 nucleotides match TRBD1. The CDR3 is made up of 19 amino acids. The germline gives CDR1 MNHNS, CDR2 SASEGT. V gave up 0 bases and J gave up 7 bases; unmatched junction bases: 16. CDR3 in amino acids: CASSEARSGGAKRTEKLFF. CDR3 coding DNA: TGTGCCAGCAGTGAAGCGCGGTCAGGGGGCGCGAAGAGGACTGAAAAACTGTTTTTT.

The chain has TRBV2 and TRBJ2-5, with 7 bases identical to TRBD1. The tail of the sequence fits TRBJ2-7 better, so the J call may be wrong. CDR1 and CDR2 from the germline V gene are SNHLY and FYNNEI. The CDR3 runs 14 residues. This CDR3 reads CASTRDSLIYEQYF. In nucleotides, the CDR3 is TGTGCCAGCACTCGGGACAGCTTGATCTACGAGCAGTACTTC.

This clone occurred once. J is TRBJ1-2 and V is TRBV7-3; 8 positions match TRBD1. Germline V gene lookup returns CDR1 SGHTA and CDR2 FQGTGA. The CDR3 spans 14 residues. The trim removed 6 bases at V and 8 bases at J, leaving 11 bases unmatched. The CDR3 region is CASRVSGGAEGYTF. CDR3 sequence (DNA): TGTGCCAGCAGGGTATCAGGGGGCGCGGAAGGCTACACCTTC.

This chain joins TRBV5-1 and TRBJ1-2; possible D gene TRBD1, 5 bases. CDR1 SGHRS and CDR2 YFSETQ come from the germline V gene. The CDR3 is 14 residues long. The V and J ends lost 7 bases and 8 bases respectively, with 21 bases between them. The CDR3 here is CASAPGGKGGGYTF. The DNA of the CDR3 is TGCGCCAGCGCTCCCGGGGGGAAGGGTGGCGGCTACACCTTC.

V gene TRBV19 combines with J gene TRBJ1-4; D gene unclear. The CDR3 loop spans 15 amino acids. Germline CDR1 is LNHDA and CDR2 is SQIVND (reference sequence). The ends were cut back, 3 bases at V and 8 bases at J, with 16 bases in the middle. CDR3 DNA: TGTGCCAGTAGTATCACCCCCGGGGTGAGGGAAAAACTGTTTTTT. It encodes CASSITPGVREKLFF.

This CDR3 reads CASSRVYDRVDNEQFF. The CDR3 nucleotides read TGTGCCAGCTCACGAGTGTACGACAGGGTAGACAATGAGCAGTTCTTC. This rearrangement joins TRBV18 to TRBJ2-1; 7 bases map to TRBD1. V lost 4 bases and J lost 5; bases outside the gene matches: 11. CDR1 KGHSH and CDR2 LQKENI come from the germline V gene. The CDR3 has 16 amino acids.

The V and J genes are TRBV28 and TRBJ1-1; D is undetermined. V gave up 5 bases and J gave up 5 bases, with 12 bases separating them. CDR1 MDHEN and CDR2 SYDVKM come from the germline V gene. CDR3 length equals 13 residues. CDR3 in amino acids: CASSLAPSTEAFF. As DNA, the CDR3 is TGTGCCAGCAGTCTAGCACCAAGTACTGAAGCTTTCTTT.

CDR3 sequence: CASSFFTGGEETQYF. The CDR3 DNA sequence: TGTGCCAGCAGCTTTTTCACAGGGGGCGAGGAGACCCAGTACTTC. This chain connects TRBV7-8 to TRBJ2-5; 9 nucleotides match TRBD1. CDR3 size: 15 residues. Losses at the gene ends were 3 bases for V and 5 bases for J; bases not matched to a gene: 7. Germline values: CDR1 SGHVS, CDR2 FQNEAQ. The full variable domain, completed using reference TRBV7-8 and TRBJ2-5, is GAGVSQSPRYKVAKRGQDVALRCDPISGHVSLFWYQQALGQGPEFLTYFQNEAQLDKSGLPSDRFFAERPEGSVSTLKIQRTQQEDSAVYLCASSFFTGGEETQYFGPGTRLLVL.

The chain uses TRBV2 and TRBJ1-2; 7 positions match TRBD1. Trimming cost V 6 bases and J 5 bases; bases outside gene matches: 0. This CDR3 region has 11 residues. Germline V gene data show CDR1 as SNHLY and CDR2 as FYNNEI. CDR3 sequence (DNA): TGTGCCAGCAGGACAGGGTATGGCTACACCTTC. This encodes CASRTGYGYTF.